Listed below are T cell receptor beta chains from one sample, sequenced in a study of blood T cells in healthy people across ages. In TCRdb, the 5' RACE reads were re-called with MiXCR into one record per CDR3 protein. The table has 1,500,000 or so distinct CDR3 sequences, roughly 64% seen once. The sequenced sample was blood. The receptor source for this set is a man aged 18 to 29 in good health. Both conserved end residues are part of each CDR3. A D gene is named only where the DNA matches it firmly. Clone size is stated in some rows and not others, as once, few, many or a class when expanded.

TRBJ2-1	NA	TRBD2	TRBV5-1	TGCGCCACCCGACTAGCGGGTCTCAATGAGCAGTTCTTC	CATRLAGLNEQFF
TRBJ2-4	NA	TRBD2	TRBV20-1	TGCAGTGCTAGAGATTTGGGCGGGAGTGAGCAGTACTTC	CSARDLGGSEQYF
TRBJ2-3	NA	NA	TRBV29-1	TGCAGCGCCATATTGCGGACGTCGGCCGCGGGCACAGATACGCAGTATTTT	CSAILRTSAAGTDTQYF
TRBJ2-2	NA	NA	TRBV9	TGTGCCAGCAGCCCCGGTCCGGGGGAGCTGTTTTTT	CASSPGPGELFF
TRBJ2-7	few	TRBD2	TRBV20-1	TGCAGTGCTAGAGCATTGGCGGGGGACGAGCAGTACTTC	CSARALAGDEQYF
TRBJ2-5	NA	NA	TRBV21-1	TGTGCCAGCAACAGGGGCCAGCAGGGTAGCGGAAAAGAGACCCAGTACTTC	CASNRGQQGSGKETQYF
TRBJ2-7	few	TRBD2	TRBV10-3	TGTGCCCTCCCGCCTGGGGGGACTAGCGGATTCTACGAGCAGTACTTC	CALPPGGTSGFYEQYF
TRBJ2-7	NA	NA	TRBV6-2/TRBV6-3	TGTGCCAGCAGTTACAGGGGGTTCGAGCAGTACTTC	CASSYRGFEQYF
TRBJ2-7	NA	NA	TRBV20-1	TGCAGTGCTGGGGGGAGGCACGAGGGACGAACCGAGCAGTACTTC	CSAGGRHEGRTEQYF
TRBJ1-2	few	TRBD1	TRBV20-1	TGCAGTGCTAAAAACACAGGGGCGGGCTATGGCTACACCTTC	CSAKNTGAGYGYTF
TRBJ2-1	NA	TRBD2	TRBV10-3	TGTGCCATCAGTGGTGGACTAGCGGGAGGAGGGATCTACAATGAGCAGTTCTTC	CAISGGLAGGGIYNEQFF
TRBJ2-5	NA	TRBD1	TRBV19	TGTGCCAGTAGTCCCGACAGGGCTACTCAAGAGACCCAGTACTTC	CASSPDRATQETQYF
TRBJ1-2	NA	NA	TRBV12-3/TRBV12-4	TGTGCCGGCAGTTTTTTGGGGACTAACTATGGCTACACCTTC	CAGSFLGTNYGYTF
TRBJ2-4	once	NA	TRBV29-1	TGCAGCGCCTCAAGGCAGGTCGAGGGTGACATTCAGTACTTC	CSASRQVEGDIQYF
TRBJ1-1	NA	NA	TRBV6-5	TGTGCCAGCAGTTACAGGGTCGCGAACACTGAAGCTTTCTTT	CASSYRVANTEAFF
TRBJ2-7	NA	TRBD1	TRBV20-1	TGCAGTGCTAGAGATGGGACAGTCGCCTCCTACGAGCAGTACTTC	CSARDGTVASYEQYF
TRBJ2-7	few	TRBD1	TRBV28	TGTGCCAGCACCAGACAGGGGTCAGGCGAGCAGTACTTC	CASTRQGSGEQYF
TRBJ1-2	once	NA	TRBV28	TGTGCCAGCAGTTCTCCCCAAGTGAGCAGGGGAGCGGGCTATGGCTACACCTTC	CASSSPQVSRGAGYGYTF
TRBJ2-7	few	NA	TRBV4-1	TGCGCCAGCAGCCAAGTTGCAGGATCGCCCTACGAGCAGTACTTC	CASSQVAGSPYEQYF
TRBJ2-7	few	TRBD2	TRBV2	TGTGCCAGCAGTCCGACTAGCGGGAGTAACAACGAGCAGTACTTC	CASSPTSGSNNEQYF
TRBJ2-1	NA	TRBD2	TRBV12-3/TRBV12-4	TGTGCCAGCAGATTAGCGGGAGGCTGGAATGAGCAGTTCTTC	CASRLAGGWNEQFF
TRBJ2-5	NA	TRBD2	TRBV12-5	TGTGCTAGTGGTTTGCCACCTAGCGGGAGGGCATACCAAGAGACCCAGTACTTC	CASGLPPSGRAYQETQYF
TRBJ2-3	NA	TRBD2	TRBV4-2	TGTGCCAGCAGCCGCCTAGCGGGAGGGGGGGCAGATACGCAGTATTTT	CASSRLAGGGADTQYF